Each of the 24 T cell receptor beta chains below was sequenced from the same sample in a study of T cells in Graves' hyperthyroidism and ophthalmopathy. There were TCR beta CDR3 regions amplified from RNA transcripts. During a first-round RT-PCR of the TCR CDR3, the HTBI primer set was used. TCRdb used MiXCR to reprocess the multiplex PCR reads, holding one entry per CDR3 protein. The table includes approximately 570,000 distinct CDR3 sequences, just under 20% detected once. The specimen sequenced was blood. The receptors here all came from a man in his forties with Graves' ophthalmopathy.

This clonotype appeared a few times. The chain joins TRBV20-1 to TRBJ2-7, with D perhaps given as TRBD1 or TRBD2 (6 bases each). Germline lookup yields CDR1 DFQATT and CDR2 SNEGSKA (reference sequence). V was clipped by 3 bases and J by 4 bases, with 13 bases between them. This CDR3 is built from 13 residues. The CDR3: CSARPLGGYEQYF. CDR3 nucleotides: TGCAGTGCTAGGCCCCTAGGGGGGTACGAGCAGTACTTC.

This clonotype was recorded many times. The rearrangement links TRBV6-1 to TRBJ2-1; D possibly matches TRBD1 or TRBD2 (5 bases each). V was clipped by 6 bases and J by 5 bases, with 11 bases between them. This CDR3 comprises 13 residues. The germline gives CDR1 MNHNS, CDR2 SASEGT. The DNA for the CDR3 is TGTGCCAGCAGCGTGATGGGGGACAATGAGCAGTTCTTC. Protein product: CASSVMGDNEQFF.

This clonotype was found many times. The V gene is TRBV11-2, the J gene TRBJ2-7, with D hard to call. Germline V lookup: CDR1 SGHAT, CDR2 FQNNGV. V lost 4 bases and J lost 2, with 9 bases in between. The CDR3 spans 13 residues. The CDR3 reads CASSSRTAYEQYF. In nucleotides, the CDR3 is TGTGCCAGCAGCTCCCGAACAGCCTACGAGCAGTACTTC.

Here the CDR3 reads CASSFGRSGDTQYF. The CDR3 DNA follows: TGTGCCAGCAGTTTCGGGCGGTCGGGCGATACGCAGTATTTT. The rearrangement joins TRBV12-3 or TRBV12-4 to TRBJ2-3; D is undetermined. The CDR3 sequence is 14 residues long. V shed 3 bases and J shed 6 bases, with 13 bases lying between them.

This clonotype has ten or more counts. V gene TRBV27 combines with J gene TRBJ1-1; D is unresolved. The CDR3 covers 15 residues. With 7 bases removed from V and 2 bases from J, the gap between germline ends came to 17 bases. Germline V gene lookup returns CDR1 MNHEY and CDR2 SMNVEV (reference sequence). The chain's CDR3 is CASNPGWSSNTEAFF. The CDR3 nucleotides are TGTGCCAGCAACCCGGGATGGAGTTCTAACACTGAAGCTTTCTTT.

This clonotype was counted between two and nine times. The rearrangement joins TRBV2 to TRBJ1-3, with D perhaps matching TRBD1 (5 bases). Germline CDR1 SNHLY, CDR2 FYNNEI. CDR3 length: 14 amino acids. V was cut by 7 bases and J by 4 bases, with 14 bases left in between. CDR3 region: CASMIGGFGNTIYF. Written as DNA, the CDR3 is TGTGCCAGCATGATCGGGGGATTCGGAAACACCATATATTTT.

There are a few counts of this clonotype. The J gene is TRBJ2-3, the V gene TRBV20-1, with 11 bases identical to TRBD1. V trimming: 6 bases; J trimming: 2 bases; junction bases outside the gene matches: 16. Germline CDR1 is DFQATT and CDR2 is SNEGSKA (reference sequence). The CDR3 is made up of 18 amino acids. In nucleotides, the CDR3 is TGCAGTGCCATTGGACAGGGGGCGTCCCTCTGGATCACAGATACGCAGTATTTT. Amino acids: CSAIGQGASLWITDTQYF.

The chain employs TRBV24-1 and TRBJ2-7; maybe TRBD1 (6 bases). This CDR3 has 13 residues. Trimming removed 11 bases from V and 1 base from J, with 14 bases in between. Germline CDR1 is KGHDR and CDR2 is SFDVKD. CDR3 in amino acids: CAKGGQHSYEQYF. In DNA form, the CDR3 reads TGTGCCAAGGGTGGACAGCATTCCTACGAGCAGTACTTC.

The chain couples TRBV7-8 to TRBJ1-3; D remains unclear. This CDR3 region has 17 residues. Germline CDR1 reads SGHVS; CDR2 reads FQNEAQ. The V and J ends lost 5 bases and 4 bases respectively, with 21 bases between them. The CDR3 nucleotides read TGTGCCAGCAGCCCCGTCCTCCCCTCGGGGTTGGGAAACACCATATATTTT. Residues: CASSPVLPSGLGNTIYF.

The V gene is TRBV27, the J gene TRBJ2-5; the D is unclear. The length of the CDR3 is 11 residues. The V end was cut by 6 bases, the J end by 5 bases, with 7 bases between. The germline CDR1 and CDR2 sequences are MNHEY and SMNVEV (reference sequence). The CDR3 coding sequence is TGTGCCAGCAGGGATCACGAGACCCAGTACTTC. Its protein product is CASRDHETQYF.

The CDR3 loop is CASRDRSYNQPQHF. The CDR3 nucleotides read TGTGCCAGCCGGGACAGATCATACAATCAGCCCCAGCATTTT. The rearrangement uses TRBV12-3 or TRBV12-4 and TRBJ1-5; 7 bases are a match to TRBD1. Trimming cost V 8 bases and J 3 bases; bases outside gene matches: 7. The CDR3 runs 14 residues.

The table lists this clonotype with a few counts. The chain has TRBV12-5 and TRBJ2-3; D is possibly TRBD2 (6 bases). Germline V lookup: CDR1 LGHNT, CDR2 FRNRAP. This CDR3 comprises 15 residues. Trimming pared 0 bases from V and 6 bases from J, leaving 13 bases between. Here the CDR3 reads CASGLVASAGDTQYF. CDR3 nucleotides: TGTGCTAGTGGTTTGGTGGCTAGCGCGGGGGATACGCAGTATTTT. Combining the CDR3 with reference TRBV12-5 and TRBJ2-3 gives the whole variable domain DARVTQTPRHKVTEMGQEVTMRCQPILGHNTVFWYRQTMMQGLELLAYFRNRAPLDDSGMPKDRFSAEMPDATLATLKIQPSEPRDSAVYFCASGLVASAGDTQYFGPGTRLTVL.

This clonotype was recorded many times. CDR3 DNA sequence: TGCAGCGACCTCCCGGGGGGGCGCAATGAGCAGTTCTTC. It yields the protein CSDLPGGRNEQFF. J is TRBJ2-1 and V is TRBV29-1; TRBD2 matches at 8 bases. CDR1 SQVTM and CDR2 ANQGSEA come from the germline V gene. This CDR3 is built from 13 residues. Trimming cost V 7 bases and J 6 bases; bases outside gene matches: 8.

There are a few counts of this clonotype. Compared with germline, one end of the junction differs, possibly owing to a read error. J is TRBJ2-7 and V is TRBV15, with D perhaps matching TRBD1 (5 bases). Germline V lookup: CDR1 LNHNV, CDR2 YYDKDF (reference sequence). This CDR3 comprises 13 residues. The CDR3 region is CATRTVNSYERYF. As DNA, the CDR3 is TGTGCCACCAGGACAGTAAACTCCTACGAGCGGTACTTC.

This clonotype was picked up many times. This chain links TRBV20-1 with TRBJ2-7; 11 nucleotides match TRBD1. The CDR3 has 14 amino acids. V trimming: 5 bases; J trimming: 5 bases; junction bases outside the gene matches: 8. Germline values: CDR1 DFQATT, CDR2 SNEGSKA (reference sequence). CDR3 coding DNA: TGCAGTGCTCACGGGGACAGGGGGTTCCACGAGCAGTACTTC. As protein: CSAHGDRGFHEQYF.

CDR3 protein: CASGQLGGGGEAFF. The CDR3 bases are TGTGCCAGCGGTCAACTTGGGGGAGGGGGTGAAGCTTTCTTT. This sequence joins TRBV6-2 or TRBV6-3 and TRBJ1-1, with D perhaps matching TRBD1 (6 bases). Trimming pared 8 bases from V and 7 bases from J, leaving 20 bases between. This CDR3 has 14 residues. The germline V gene has CDR1 MNHEY and CDR2 SVGEGT.

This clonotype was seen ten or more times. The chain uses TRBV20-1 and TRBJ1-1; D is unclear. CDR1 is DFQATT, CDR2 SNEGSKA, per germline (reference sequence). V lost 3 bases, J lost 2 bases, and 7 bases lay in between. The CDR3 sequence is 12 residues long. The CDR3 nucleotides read TGCAGTGCTAGGATGGGAAACACTGAAGCTTTCTTT. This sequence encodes CSARMGNTEAFF.

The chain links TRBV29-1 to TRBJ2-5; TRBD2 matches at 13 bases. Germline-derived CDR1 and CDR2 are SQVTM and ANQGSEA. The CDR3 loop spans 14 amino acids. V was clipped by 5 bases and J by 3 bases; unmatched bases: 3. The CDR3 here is CSVRTSGGEETQYF. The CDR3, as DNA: TGCAGCGTTCGGACTAGCGGGGGTGAAGAGACCCAGTACTTC.

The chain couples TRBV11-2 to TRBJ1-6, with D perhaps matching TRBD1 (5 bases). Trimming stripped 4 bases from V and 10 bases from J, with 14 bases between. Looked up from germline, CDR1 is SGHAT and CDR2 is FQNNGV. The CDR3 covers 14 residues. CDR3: CASSWGTGGSPLHF. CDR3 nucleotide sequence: TGTGCCAGCAGCTGGGGGACGGGAGGATCACCCCTCCACTTT. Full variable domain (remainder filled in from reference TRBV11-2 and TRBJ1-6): EAGVAQSPRYKIIEKRQSVAFWCNPISGHATLYWYQQILGQGPKLLIQFQNNGVVDDSQLPKDRFSAERLKGVDSTLKIQPAKLEDSAVYLCASSWGTGGSPLHFGNGTRLTVT.

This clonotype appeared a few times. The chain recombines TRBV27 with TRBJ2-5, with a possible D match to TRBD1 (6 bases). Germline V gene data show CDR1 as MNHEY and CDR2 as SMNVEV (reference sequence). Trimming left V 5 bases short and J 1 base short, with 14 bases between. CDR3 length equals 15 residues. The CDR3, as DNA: TGTGCCAGCAGTATCACCGGGACAAGCCAAGAGACCCAGTACTTC. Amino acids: CASSITGTSQETQYF.

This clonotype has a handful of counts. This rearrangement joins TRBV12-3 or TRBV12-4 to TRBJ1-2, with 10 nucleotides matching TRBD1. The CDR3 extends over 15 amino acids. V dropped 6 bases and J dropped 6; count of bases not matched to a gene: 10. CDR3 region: CASSPGQGKVDGYTF. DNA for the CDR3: TGTGCCAGCAGCCCGGGACAGGGGAAGGTCGATGGCTACACCTTC.

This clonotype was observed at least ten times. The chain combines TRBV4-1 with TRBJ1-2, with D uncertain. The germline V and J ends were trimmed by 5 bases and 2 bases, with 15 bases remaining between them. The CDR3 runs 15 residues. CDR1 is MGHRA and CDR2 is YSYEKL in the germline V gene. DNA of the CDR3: TGCGCCAGCAGCGGATCGGGCACGGTGAACTATGGCTACACCTTC. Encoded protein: CASSGSGTVNYGYTF.

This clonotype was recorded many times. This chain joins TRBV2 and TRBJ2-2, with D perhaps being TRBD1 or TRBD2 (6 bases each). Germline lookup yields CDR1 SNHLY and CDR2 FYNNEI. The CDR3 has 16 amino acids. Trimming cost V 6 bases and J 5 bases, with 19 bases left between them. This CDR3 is CASSQPKGGRTGELFF. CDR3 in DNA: TGTGCCAGCAGCCAACCGAAGGGGGGCCGGACCGGGGAGCTGTTTTTT.

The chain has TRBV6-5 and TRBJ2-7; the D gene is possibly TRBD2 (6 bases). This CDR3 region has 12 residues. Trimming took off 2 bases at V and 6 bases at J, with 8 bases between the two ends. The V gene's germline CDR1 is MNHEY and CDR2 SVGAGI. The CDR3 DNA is TGTGCCAGCAGTTACCCGGGGGTCGAGCAGTACTTC. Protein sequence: CASSYPGVEQYF.